This record covers a single TCR beta chain. As yet, its antigen is unknown. The sample comes from a study of T cell responses to AZD1222 COVID-19 vaccine. Study results and caveats: Reportedly, nearly half of unique spike TCRs recognized epitopes outside B.1.351/B.1.1.7 mutations. Most donors were white British, females outnumbered males, and clonal diversity was possibly underestimated. Across the whole spike, CD4 TCRs peaked at regions 160-218 and 743-854.

The method was immunoSEQ multiplex PCR; TCRdb's version includes in-frame clones alone and lacks a portion of them. Of approximately 80,000 clones in the sample, around 85% were seen once. The V gene's germline CDR1 is SEHNR and CDR2 FQNEAQ (reference sequence). CDR3 length: 14 residues. Unmatched junction bases numbered 1, after V lost 4 bases and J lost 5 bases. The chain recombines TRBV7-9 with TRBJ1-6, with TRBD1 matching over 8 bases. Sample: peripheral blood, taken 28 days after the second AZD1222 dose. The TCR was taken from an adult who received the AZD1222 COVID-19 vaccine. CDR3 DNA: TGTGCCAGCAGCTCACAGGGGGATAATTCACCCCTCCACTTT. Protein: CASSSQGDNSPLHF.